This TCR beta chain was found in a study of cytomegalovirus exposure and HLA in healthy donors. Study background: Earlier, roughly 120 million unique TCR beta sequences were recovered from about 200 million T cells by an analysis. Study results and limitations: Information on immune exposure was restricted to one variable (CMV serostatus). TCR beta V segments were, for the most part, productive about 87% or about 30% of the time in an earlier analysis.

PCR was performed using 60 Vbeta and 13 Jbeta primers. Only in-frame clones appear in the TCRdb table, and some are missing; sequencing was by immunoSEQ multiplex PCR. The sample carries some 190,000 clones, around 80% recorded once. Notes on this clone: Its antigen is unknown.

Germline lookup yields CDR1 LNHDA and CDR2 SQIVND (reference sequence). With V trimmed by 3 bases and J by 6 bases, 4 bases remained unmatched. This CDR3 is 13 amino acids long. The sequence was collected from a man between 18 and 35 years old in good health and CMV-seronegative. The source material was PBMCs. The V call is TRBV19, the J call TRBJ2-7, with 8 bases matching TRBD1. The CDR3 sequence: CASSIQGASEQYF. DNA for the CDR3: TGTGCCAGTAGTATCCAGGGGGCAAGCGAGCAGTACTTC.